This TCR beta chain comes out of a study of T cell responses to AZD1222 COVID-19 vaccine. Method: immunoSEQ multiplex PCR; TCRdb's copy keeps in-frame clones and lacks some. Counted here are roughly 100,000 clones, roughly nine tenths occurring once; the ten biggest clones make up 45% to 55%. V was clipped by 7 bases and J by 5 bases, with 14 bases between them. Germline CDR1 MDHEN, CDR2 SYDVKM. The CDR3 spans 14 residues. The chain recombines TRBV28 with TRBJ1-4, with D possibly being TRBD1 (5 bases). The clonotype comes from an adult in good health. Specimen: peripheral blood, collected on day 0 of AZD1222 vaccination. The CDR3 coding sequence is TGTGCCAGCACGGCGACAGCCGGAAATGAAAAACTGTTTTTT. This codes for CASTATAGNEKLFF.